A single sample is the source of the 23 T cell receptor beta chains below, sequenced in a study of T-cell reconstitution after alpha-beta-depleted transplantation in children. Unique molecular identifiers were incorporated into the prepared TCRbeta library. TCRdb reprocessed the PCR reads via MiXCR and lists one record per CDR3 protein. Of about 580,000 distinct CDR3 sequences listed, under 30% are singletons. The material was PBMCs, mostly from graft donor cells, obtained 360 days after TCRalphabeta/CD19-depleted stem cell transplant. The receptors derive from a boy less than two years old who had a stem cell transplant for acute myeloid leukemia, so the T cells may come from the graft donor.

This clonotype was seen ten or more times. The chain carries TRBV29-1 and TRBJ2-5; 9 nucleotides match TRBD1. Per the germline V gene, CDR1 is SQVTM and CDR2 is ANQGSEA. The CDR3 totals 12 residues. J lost 5 bases, V lost 4 bases, and 2 bases had no gene match. The CDR3 DNA sequence: TGCAGCGTTGCCGGACAGGGGGAGACCCAGTACTTC. As protein: CSVAGQGETQYF.

This clonotype was seen repeatedly, ten times or more. The J gene is TRBJ1-1, the V gene TRBV7-9, with a weak D call TRBD1 (5 bases). V was trimmed by 6 bases and J by 2 bases, leaving 10 bases between them. The CDR3 covers 13 residues. Germline CDR1 SEHNR, CDR2 FQNEAQ (reference sequence). The CDR3 protein is CASSTGGNTEAFF. The CDR3, as DNA: TGTGCCAGCAGTACCGGGGGAAACACTGAAGCTTTCTTT.

This clonotype has ten or more counts. The CDR3 nucleotides read TGTGCCAGCAGCTTAGCCCCGCCCGGGACAGGGCGGAGAACTGAAGCTTTCTTT. Its translation is CASSLAPPGTGRRTEAFF. The chain links TRBV7-9 to TRBJ1-1, with TRBD1 matching over 9 bases. CDR3 length: 18 amino acids. Germline trimming cut 0 bases from V and 5 bases from J; bases unmatched to any gene: 13. CDR1 and CDR2 from the germline V gene are SEHNR and FQNEAQ (reference sequence).

The rearrangement links TRBV20-1 to TRBJ2-2; no clear D gene. Germline lookup yields CDR1 DFQATT and CDR2 SNEGSKA (reference sequence). CDR3 length equals 11 residues. The V and J ends lost 3 bases and 6 bases respectively, with 5 bases between them. The CDR3, as DNA: TGCAGTGCTAGGGCCTCCGGGGAGCTGTTTTTT. It yields the protein CSARASGELFF.

CDR3 sequence: CSAPPSSEQYF. DNA of the CDR3: TGCAGCGCCCCTCCAAGTAGCGAGCAGTACTTC. The rearrangement joins TRBV29-1 to TRBJ2-7, with D uncertain. The CDR3 has 11 residues. Deletions cut 7 bases from V and 6 bases from J, with 13 bases between. Germline lookup yields CDR1 SQVTM and CDR2 ANQGSEA.

The chain links TRBV21-1 to TRBJ2-7; TRBD2 is the table's D call, not checked against the DNA. TRBV21-1 constitutes a pseudogene. The CDR3 contains 15 residues. CDR3 amino acids: CASSYERGGRVGQYV. In nucleotides, the CDR3 is TGTGCCAGCAGCTACGAGCGGGGGGGTCGGGTAGGGCAGTACGTC.

The V gene is TRBV9, the J gene TRBJ2-1; 9 positions agree with TRBD1. V gave up 1 base and J gave up 9 bases; unmatched junction bases: 11. The germline V gene encodes CDR1 SGDLS and CDR2 YYNGEE. There are 16 residues in the CDR3. The DNA for the CDR3 is TGTGCCAGCAGCGTATACCGGGACAGGGCCCTTGGTGAGCAGTTCTTC. It yields the protein CASSVYRDRALGEQFF.

This rearrangement joins TRBV14 to TRBJ1-1; TRBD1 might be the D (6 bases). V was shortened by 3 bases and J by 1 base, with 12 bases between the two germline ends. The CDR3 has 15 amino acids. CDR1 and CDR2 from the germline V gene are SGHDN and FVKESK. The CDR3 DNA reads as TGTGCCAGCAGCCACCTTGGACAGACGAACACTGAAGCTTTCTTT. It is translated as CASSHLGQTNTEAFF.

This clonotype was detected only once. This chain connects TRBV20-1 to TRBJ2-3; D uncertain. V lost 6 bases, J lost 0 bases, and 10 bases lay in between. The germline CDR1 and CDR2 sequences are DFQATT and SNEGSKA (reference sequence). This CDR3 contains 13 residues. In nucleotides, the CDR3 is TGCAGTGCCCCTCGATCTAGCACAGATACGCAGTATTTT. Encoded protein: CSAPRSSTDTQYF.

V is TRBV18 and J is TRBJ2-4; D might be TRBD2 (6 bases). V lost 1 base to trimming and J lost 2 bases, with 9 bases between them. The CDR3 is 15 residues long. Germline CDR1 is KGHSH and CDR2 is LQKENI. The CDR3 sequence is CASSPQGRPKNIQYF. For the CDR3, the DNA is TGTGCCAGCTCACCACAGGGGAGGCCCAAAAACATTCAGTACTTC.

This clonotype was seen only once. The genes are TRBV20-1 and TRBJ2-3; 9 bases agree with TRBD1. The CDR3 covers 15 residues. J lost 3 bases, V lost 3 bases, and 7 bases had no gene match. Germline V gene lookup returns CDR1 DFQATT and CDR2 SNEGSKA (reference sequence). Written as DNA, the CDR3 is TGCAGTGCTAGGAGGGACAGGGTTGTAACAGATACGCAGTATTTT. The encoded protein is CSARRDRVVTDTQYF.

The rearrangement links TRBV7-9 to TRBJ2-3; the match to TRBD1 covers 10 bases. Germline V gene lookup returns CDR1 SEHNR and CDR2 FQNEAQ (reference sequence). The CDR3 extends over 15 amino acids. Trimming removed 4 bases from V and 2 bases from J; junction bases left unmatched: 3. The CDR3: CASSSTGGNTDTQYF. The CDR3 nucleotides are TGTGCCAGCAGCTCGACAGGGGGCAACACAGATACGCAGTATTTT.

The chain uses TRBV15 and TRBJ2-1; 7 bases are a match to TRBD1. Looked up from germline, CDR1 is LNHNV and CDR2 is YYDKDF (reference sequence). Germline trimming cut 0 bases from V and 0 bases from J; bases unmatched to any gene: 5. The CDR3 is 17 amino acids. Here the CDR3 DNA reads TGTGCCACCAGCAGAGATAAGGGGACAGTCTCCTACAATGAGCAGTTCTTC. It encodes CATSRDKGTVSYNEQFF.

This clonotype was observed at least ten times. The chain carries TRBV20-1 and TRBJ2-1; the D is unclear. CDR3 length equals 11 residues. Looked up from germline, CDR1 is DFQATT and CDR2 is SNEGSKA (reference sequence). Trimming cost V 2 bases and J 8 bases, with 7 bases left between them. CDR3 sequence: CSARYVDEQFF. For the CDR3, the DNA is TGCAGTGCTAGATACGTCGATGAGCAGTTCTTC.

This clonotype occurred a few times. The gene calls are TRBV28 and TRBJ2-5, with 8 nucleotides matching TRBD1. Unmatched junction bases numbered 11, after V lost 6 bases and J lost 5 bases. This CDR3 comprises 15 residues. Germline CDR1 is MDHEN and CDR2 is SYDVKM. The CDR3: CASSSFDRGVETQYF. The CDR3 nucleotides are TGTGCCAGCAGCTCCTTCGACAGGGGCGTCGAGACCCAGTACTTC. Supplemented by reference TRBV28 and TRBJ2-5, the full variable domain reads DVKVTQSSRYLVKRTGEKVFLECVQDMDHENMFWYRQDPGLGLRLIYFSYDVKMKEKGDIPEGYSVSREKKERFSLILESASTNQTSMYLCASSSFDRGVETQYFGPGTRLLVL.

The rearrangement uses TRBV5-1 and TRBJ1-1; D is possibly TRBD1 (5 bases). Germline CDR1 is SGHRS and CDR2 is YFSETQ. The CDR3 loop spans 13 amino acids. The V end lost 0 bases, the J end lost 4 bases, and 7 bases lay between the germline ends. CDR3 loop: CASSLDGTTEAFF. The CDR3, as DNA: TGCGCCAGCAGCTTGGACGGGACCACTGAAGCTTTCTTT.

This clonotype has at least ten counts. The V call is TRBV20-1, the J call TRBJ2-5; TRBD1 matches at 11 bases. V lost 6 bases to trimming and J lost 7 bases; unmatched junction nucleotides: 7. Germline V gene data show CDR1 as DFQATT and CDR2 as SNEGSKA (reference sequence). The CDR3 extends over 13 amino acids. CDR3 nucleotide sequence: TGCAGTGCCGACGGACAGGGGGCCGCGACCCAGTACTTC. As protein: CSADGQGAATQYF.

This clonotype was observed a handful of times. The V and J genes are TRBV29-1 and TRBJ2-2; TRBD1 matches at 8 bases. J gave up 5 bases and V 6 bases, and 5 bases lay outside the gene matches. The CDR3 is made up of 13 amino acids. CDR1 and CDR2 from the germline V gene are SQVTM and ANQGSEA. CDR3 loop: CSVGQGSTGELFF. CDR3 bases: TGCAGCGTCGGACAGGGCAGTACCGGGGAGCTGTTTTTT.

In this sample, this clonotype turned up many times. This sequence joins TRBV12-3 or TRBV12-4 and TRBJ2-5; D unresolved. V gave up 3 bases and J gave up 5 bases, with 10 bases separating them. The CDR3 consists of 13 residues. The CDR3: CASSFRDRETQYF. The CDR3 bases are TGTGCCAGCAGTTTTAGGGATAGGGAGACCCAGTACTTC.

This clonotype was recorded only once. The rearrangement uses TRBV7-2 and TRBJ2-3; tentative D call: TRBD2 (6 bases). This CDR3 comprises 15 residues. Per the germline V gene, CDR1 is SGHTA and CDR2 is FQGNSA. Trimming took 6 bases from V and 3 from J, leaving 16 bases between them. DNA for the CDR3: TGTGCCAGCAGTCTGGGGATAGCGGAAACAGATACGCAGTATTTT. It encodes CASSLGIAETDTQYF.

The chain joins TRBV6-5 to TRBJ1-1, with D tentatively TRBD1 (5 bases). Trimming cost V 0 bases and J 5 bases, with 10 bases left between them. CDR1 MNHEY and CDR2 SVGAGI come from the germline V gene. This CDR3 contains 14 residues. CDR3 loop: CASSYSSTGTEAFF. CDR3 in DNA: TGTGCCAGCAGTTACTCGAGTACAGGAACTGAAGCTTTCTTT.

This clonotype was counted a few times. The chain recombines TRBV7-3 with TRBJ2-3; TRBD2 aligns across 12 bases. From germline, CDR1 is SGHTA and CDR2 FQGTGA. The CDR3 contains 17 residues. After removal of 0 bases from V and 8 bases from J, the junction contained 9 bases not matched to a gene. In nucleotides, the CDR3 is TGTGCCAGCAGCTTAACCCGACTAGCGGGGGCCCCCGGTACGCAGTATTTT. Encoded protein: CASSLTRLAGAPGTQYF.

The CDR3 sequence is CASSYSGVLAGVWAGELFF. The DNA of the CDR3 is TGTGCCAGCAGTTACTCGGGGGTCCTAGCGGGGGTTTGGGCCGGGGAGCTGTTTTTT. This chain joins TRBV6-5 and TRBJ2-2; 10 nucleotides match TRBD2. CDR3 length equals 19 residues. V dropped 0 bases and J dropped 6; count of bases not matched to a gene: 13. The germline CDR1 and CDR2 sequences are MNHEY and SVGAGI.